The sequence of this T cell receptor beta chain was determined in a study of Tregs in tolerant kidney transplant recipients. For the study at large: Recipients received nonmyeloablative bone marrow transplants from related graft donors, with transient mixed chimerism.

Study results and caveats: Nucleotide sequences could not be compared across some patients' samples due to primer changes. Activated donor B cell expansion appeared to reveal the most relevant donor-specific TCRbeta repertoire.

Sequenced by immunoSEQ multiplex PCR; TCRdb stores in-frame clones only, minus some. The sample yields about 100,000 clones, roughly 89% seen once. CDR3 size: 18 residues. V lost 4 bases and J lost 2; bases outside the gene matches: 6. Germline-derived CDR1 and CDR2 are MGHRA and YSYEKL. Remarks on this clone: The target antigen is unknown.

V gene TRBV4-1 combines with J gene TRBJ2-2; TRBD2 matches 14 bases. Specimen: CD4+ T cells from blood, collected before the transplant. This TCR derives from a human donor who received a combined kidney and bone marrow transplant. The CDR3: CASSPGLAGVLNTGELFF. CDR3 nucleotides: TGCGCCAGCAGCCCGGGACTAGCGGGGGTGCTCAACACCGGGGAGCTGTTTTTT.